What follows describes a single T cell receptor beta chain. The antigen is unknown. This record comes from a study of post-analysis software for immune sequencing data. Study conclusions and caveats: In multiple sclerosis, normalized Chao1 diversity was significantly below that of controls. The study found TRBV5-6, TRBV5-1 and TRBV20-1 among a few TRBV segments more frequent in patients than controls.

Built from TCR beta cDNA, the libraries had unique molecular identifiers in them. TCRdb reprocessed the PCR reads via MiXCR and lists one record per CDR3 protein. The sample gives about 570,000 distinct CDR3 sequences, around a third of which show up once; approximately 5.4% is in the top ten. V gave up 2 bases and J gave up 8 bases; unmatched junction bases: 6. Per the germline V gene, CDR1 is SGDLS and CDR2 is YYNGEE. This CDR3 is built from 14 residues. The J gene is TRBJ2-1, the V gene TRBV9, with TRBD2 matching over 8 bases. The sample consisted of blood. The TCR sequence derives from a girl aged 2-17 years with multiple sclerosis. CDR3 region: CASSVRSGEHEQFF. The CDR3 nucleotides read TGTGCCAGCAGCGTTCGTAGCGGGGAGCATGAGCAGTTCTTC.